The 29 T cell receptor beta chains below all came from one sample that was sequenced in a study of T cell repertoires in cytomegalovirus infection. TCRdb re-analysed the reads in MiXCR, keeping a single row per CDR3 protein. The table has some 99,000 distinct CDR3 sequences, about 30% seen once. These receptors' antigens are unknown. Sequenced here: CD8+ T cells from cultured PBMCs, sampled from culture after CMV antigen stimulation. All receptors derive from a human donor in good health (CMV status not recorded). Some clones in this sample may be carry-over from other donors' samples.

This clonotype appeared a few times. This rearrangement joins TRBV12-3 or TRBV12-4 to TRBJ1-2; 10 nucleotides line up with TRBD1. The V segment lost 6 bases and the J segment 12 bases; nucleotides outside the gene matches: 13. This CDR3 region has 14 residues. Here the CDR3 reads CASSPDTWDRGNTF. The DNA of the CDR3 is TGTGCCAGCAGCCCCGATACCTGGGACAGGGGCAACACCTTC.

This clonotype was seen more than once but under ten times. DNA for the CDR3: TGTGCCAGCAGTTGGGTCCTGCGGGGGGCCAAAGATACGCAGTATTTT. It codes for CASSWVLRGAKDTQYF. The chain links TRBV12-3 or TRBV12-4 to TRBJ2-3; 8 bases match TRBD2. CDR3 length: 16 residues. V gave up 4 bases and J gave up 5 bases; unmatched junction bases: 11.

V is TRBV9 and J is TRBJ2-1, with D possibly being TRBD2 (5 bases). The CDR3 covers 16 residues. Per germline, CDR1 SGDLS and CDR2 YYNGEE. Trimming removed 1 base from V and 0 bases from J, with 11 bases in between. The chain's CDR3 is CASSVSGDSSYNEQFF. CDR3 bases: TGTGCCAGCAGCGTAAGCGGCGATAGCTCCTACAATGAGCAGTTCTTC. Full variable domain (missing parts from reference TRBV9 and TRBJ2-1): DSGVTQTPKHLITATGQRVTLRCSPRSGDLSVYWYQQSLDQGLQFLIQYYNGEERAKGNILERFSAQQFPDLHSELNLSSLELGDSALYFCASSVSGDSSYNEQFFGPGTRLTVL.

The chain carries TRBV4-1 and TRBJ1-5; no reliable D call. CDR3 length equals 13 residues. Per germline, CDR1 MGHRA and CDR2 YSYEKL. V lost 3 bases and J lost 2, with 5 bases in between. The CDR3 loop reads CASSQQGNQPQHF. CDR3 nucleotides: TGCGCCAGCAGCCAGCAGGGCAATCAGCCCCAGCATTTT.

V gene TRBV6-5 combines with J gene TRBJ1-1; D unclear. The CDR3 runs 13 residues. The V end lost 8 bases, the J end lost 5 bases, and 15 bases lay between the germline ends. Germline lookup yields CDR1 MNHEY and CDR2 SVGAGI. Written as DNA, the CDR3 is TGTGCCAGCCGATACGGCGGGTGGACTGAAGCTTTCTTT. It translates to CASRYGGWTEAFF.

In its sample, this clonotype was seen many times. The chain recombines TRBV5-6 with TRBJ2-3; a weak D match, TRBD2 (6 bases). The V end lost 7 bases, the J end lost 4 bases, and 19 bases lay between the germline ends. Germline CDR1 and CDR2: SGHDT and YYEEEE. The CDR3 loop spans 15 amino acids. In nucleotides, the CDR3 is TGTGCCAGCGAACCCCCGGCGGGGTGGCCAGATACGCAGTATTTT. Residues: CASEPPAGWPDTQYF.

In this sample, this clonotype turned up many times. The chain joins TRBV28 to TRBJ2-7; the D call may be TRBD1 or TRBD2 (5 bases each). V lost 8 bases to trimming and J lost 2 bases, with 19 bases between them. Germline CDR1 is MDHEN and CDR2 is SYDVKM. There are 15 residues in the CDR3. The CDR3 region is CASREQAFSTYEQYF. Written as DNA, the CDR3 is TGTGCCAGCCGGGAACAGGCCTTTTCTACCTACGAGCAGTACTTC.

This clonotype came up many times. CDR3 DNA: TGTGCCAGCGCGGACTCCGGGACTAGCGGGGGGGCCGCCGAGACCCAGTACTTC. It translates to CASADSGTSGGAAETQYF. The chain couples TRBV2 to TRBJ2-5; 16 bases are a match to TRBD2. With V trimmed by 8 bases and J by 5 bases, 14 bases remained unmatched. This CDR3 contains 18 residues. Germline V gene data show CDR1 as SNHLY and CDR2 as FYNNEI. Based on the CDR3 plus reference TRBV2 and TRBJ2-5, the full variable domain is EPEVTQTPSHQVTQMGQEVILRCVPISNHLYFYWYRQILGQKVEFLVSFYNNEISEKSEIFDDQFSVERPDGSNFTLKIRSTKLEDSAMYFCASADSGTSGGAAETQYFGPGTRLLVL.

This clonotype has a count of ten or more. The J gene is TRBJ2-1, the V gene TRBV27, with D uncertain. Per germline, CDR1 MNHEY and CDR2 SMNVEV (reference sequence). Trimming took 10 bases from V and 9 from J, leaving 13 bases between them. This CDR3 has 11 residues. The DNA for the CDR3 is TGTGCCACCGGCCCTTCGGGTGAGCAGTTCTTC. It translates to CATGPSGEQFF.

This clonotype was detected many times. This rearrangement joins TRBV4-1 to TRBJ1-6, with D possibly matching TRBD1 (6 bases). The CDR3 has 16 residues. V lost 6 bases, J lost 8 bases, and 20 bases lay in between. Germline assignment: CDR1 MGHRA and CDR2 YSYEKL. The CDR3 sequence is CASRVTGIGPDSPLHF. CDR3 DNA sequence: TGCGCCAGCAGAGTCACAGGGATAGGACCGGATTCACCCCTCCACTTT.

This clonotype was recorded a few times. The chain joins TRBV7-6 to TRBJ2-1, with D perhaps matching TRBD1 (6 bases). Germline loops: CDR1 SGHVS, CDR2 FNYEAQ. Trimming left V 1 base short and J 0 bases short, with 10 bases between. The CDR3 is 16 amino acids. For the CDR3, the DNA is TGTGCCAGCAGCTTAGGGGACACCCTCTCCTACAATGAGCAGTTCTTC. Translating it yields CASSLGDTLSYNEQFF.

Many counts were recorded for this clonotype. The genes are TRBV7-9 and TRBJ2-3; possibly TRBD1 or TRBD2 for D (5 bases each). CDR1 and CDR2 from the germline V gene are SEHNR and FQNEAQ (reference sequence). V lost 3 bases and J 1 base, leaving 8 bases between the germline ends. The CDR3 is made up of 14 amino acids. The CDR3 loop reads CASSFQGRTDTQYF. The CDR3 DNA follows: TGTGCCAGCAGCTTTCAGGGACGCACAGATACGCAGTATTTT.

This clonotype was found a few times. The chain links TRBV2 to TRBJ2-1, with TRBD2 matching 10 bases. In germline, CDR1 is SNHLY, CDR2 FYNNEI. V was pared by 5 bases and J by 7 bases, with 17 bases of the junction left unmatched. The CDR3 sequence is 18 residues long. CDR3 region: CASSPSGGAGGPENEQFF. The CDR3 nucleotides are TGTGCCAGCAGTCCGAGCGGGGGGGCGGGGGGGCCTGAGAATGAGCAGTTCTTC.

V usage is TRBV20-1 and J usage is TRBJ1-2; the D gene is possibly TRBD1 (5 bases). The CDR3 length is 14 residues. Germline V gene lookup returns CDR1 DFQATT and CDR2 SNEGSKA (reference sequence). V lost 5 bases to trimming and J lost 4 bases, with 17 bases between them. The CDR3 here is CSAEPGRQSYGYTF. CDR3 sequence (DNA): TGCAGTGCTGAACCGGGACGACAGTCCTATGGCTACACCTTC.

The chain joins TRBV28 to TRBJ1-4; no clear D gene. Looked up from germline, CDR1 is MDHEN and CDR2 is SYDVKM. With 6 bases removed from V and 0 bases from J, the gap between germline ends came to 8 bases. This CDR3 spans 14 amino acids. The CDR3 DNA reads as TGTGCCAGCAGCGATACTGCAACTAATGAAAAACTGTTTTTT. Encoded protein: CASSDTATNEKLFF.

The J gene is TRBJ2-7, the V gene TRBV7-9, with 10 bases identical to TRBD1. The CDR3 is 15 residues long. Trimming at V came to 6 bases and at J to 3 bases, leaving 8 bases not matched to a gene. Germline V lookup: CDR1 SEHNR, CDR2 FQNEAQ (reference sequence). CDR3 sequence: CASSLDRGTIYEQYF. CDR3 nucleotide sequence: TGTGCCAGCAGTCTGGACAGGGGGACTATCTACGAGCAGTACTTC.

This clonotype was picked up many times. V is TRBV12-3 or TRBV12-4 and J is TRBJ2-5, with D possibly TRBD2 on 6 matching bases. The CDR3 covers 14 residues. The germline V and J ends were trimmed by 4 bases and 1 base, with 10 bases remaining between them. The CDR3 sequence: CASSYGTLQETQYF. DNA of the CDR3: TGTGCCAGCAGTTACGGGACTCTCCAAGAGACCCAGTACTTC.

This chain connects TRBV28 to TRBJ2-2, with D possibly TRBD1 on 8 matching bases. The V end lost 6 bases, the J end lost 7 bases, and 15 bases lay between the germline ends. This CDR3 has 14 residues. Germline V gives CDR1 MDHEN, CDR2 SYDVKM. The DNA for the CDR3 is TGTGCCAGCAGGACGACAGGGGAGGGCGGGGAGCTGTTTTTT. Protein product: CASRTTGEGGELFF.

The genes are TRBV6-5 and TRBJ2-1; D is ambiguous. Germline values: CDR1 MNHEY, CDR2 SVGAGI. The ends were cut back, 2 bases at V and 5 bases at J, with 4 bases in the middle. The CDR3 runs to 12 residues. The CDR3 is CASSYDHNEQFF. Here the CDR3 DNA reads TGTGCCAGCAGTTACGACCACAATGAGCAGTTCTTC.

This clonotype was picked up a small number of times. The CDR3 loop reads CASTPPPPGSTDTQYF. The CDR3, as DNA: TGTGCCAGCACCCCCCCGCCGCCCGGGAGCACAGATACGCAGTATTTT. The chain has TRBV12-3 or TRBV12-4 and TRBJ2-3, with D unclear. Trimming shortened V by 7 bases and J by 0 bases, and 17 bases separated the two germline ends. The length of the CDR3 is 16 residues.

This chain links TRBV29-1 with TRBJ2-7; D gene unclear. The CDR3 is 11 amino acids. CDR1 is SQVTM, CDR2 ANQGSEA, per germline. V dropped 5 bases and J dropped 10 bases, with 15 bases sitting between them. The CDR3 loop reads CSVLVSASQYF. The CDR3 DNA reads TGCAGCGTTTTGGTCTCCGCCTCCCAGTACTTC.

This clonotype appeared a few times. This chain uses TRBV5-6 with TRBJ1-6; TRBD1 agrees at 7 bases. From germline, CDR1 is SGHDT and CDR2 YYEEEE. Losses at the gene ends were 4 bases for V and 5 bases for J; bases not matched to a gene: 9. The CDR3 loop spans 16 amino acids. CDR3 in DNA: TGTGCCAGCAGCCCCCGGACAGGATCCGATAATTCACCCCTCCACTTT. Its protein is CASSPRTGSDNSPLHF. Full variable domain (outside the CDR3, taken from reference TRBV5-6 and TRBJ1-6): DAGVTQSPTHLIKTRGQQVTLRCSPKSGHDTVSWYQQALGQGPQFIFQYYEEEERQRGNFPDRFSGHQFPNYSSELNVNALLLGDSALYLCASSPRTGSDNSPLHFGNGTRLTVT.

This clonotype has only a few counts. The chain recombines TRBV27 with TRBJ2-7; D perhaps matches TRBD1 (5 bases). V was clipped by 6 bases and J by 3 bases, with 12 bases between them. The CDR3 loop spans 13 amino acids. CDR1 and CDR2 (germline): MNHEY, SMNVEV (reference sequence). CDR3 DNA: TGTGCCAGCAGCCCGGACAATCGCTACGAGCAGTACTTC. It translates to CASSPDNRYEQYF.

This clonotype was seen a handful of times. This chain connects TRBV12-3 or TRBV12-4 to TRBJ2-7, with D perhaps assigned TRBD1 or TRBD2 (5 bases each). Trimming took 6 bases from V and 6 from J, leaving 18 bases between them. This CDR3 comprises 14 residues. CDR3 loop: CASSPLGRDREQYF. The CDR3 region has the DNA TGTGCCAGCAGCCCCCTCGGACGGGACCGCGAGCAGTACTTC.

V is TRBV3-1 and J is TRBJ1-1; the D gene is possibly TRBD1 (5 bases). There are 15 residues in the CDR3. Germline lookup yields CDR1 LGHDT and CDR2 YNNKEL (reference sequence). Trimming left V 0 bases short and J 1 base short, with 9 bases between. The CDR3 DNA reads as TGTGCCAGCAGCCAAGATAAGGGGTCGAACACTGAAGCTTTCTTT. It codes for CASSQDKGSNTEAFF.

Here the CDR3 reads CASSYRLTGDTDTQYF. In DNA, the CDR3 is TGTGCCAGCAGTTATCGATTGACGGGGGACACAGATACGCAGTATTTT. The chain carries TRBV6-2 or TRBV6-3 and TRBJ2-3; D may be TRBD2 (6 bases). The V and J ends lost 3 bases and 2 bases respectively, with 15 bases between them. Germline lookup yields CDR1 MNHEY and CDR2 SVGEGT. The length of the CDR3 is 16 residues.

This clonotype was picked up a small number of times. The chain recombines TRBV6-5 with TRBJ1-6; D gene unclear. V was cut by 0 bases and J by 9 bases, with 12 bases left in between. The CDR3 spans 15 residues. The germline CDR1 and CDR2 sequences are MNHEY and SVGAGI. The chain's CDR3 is CASSYSSGSGSPLHF. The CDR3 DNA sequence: TGTGCCAGCAGTTACTCGTCCGGGAGTGGTTCACCCCTCCACTTT.

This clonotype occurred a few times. This chain's CDR3 is CASSQTAWNTEAFF. Here the CDR3 DNA reads TGTGCCAGCAGTCAGACAGCTTGGAACACTGAAGCTTTCTTT. This chain joins TRBV6-6 and TRBJ1-1, with a possible D match to TRBD1 (5 bases). Germline V gives CDR1 MNHNY, CDR2 SVGAGI (reference sequence). Trimming stripped 5 bases from V and 1 base from J, with 11 bases between. This CDR3 region has 14 residues.

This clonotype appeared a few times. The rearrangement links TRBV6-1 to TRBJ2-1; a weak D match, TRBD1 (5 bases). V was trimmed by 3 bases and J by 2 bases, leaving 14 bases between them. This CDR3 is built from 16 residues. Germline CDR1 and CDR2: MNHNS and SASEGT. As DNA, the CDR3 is TGTGCCAGCAGTGAGTTGGACCAGGGTACCTACAATGAGCAGTTCTTC. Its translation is CASSELDQGTYNEQFF.